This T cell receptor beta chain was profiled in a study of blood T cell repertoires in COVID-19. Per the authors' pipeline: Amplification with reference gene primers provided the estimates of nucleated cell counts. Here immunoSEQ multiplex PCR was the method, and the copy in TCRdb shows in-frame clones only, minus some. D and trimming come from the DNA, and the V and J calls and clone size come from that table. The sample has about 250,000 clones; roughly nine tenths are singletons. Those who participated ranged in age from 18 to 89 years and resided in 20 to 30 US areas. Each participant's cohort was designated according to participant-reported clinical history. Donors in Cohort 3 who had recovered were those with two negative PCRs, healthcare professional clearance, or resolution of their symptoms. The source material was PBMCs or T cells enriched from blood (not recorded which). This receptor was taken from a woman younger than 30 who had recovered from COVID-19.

CDR3 bases: TGTGCCAGCACCGAGGGACTAGCGGGGGTAGATACGCAGTATTTT. This sequence encodes CASTEGLAGVDTQYF. This sequence joins TRBV6-5 and TRBJ2-3, with 14 bases that match TRBD2. This CDR3 has 15 amino acids. Per the germline V gene, CDR1 is MNHEY and CDR2 is SVGAGI. J lost 5 bases, V lost 7 bases, and 5 bases had no gene match.